Listed here is a single T cell receptor beta chain. Its antigen is unknown. The junction differs from germline at one of its ends, possibly a read error. This sample's RNA came from whole unsorted tissue. Distant lung tissue was collected more than 3 cm away from the tumor edge. This entry belongs to a study of tumor and adjacent non-tumor tissue in lung cancer. Turning to the study itself: The cohort had 12 adenocarcinoma, a couple of squamous cell and 1 small cell patients. Stage I to III disease affected 10 men and about 5 women aged about 31 to 76.

The CDR3 covers 16 residues. The germline gives CDR1 SGHNT, CDR2 YYREEE (reference sequence). The library came from three nested PCR rounds adapted from ARM-PCR protocols. TCRdb re-called the multiplex PCR reads through MiXCR, storing one row per CDR3 protein. The data show 90,000 to 100,000 distinct CDR3 sequences, 80% seen once. Whole-study results and caveats: Tumor tissue had significantly higher TCR diversity than normal lung.

The sequencing sample was made of distant non-tumor lung tissue. The receptor comes from a man in his fifties or sixties with small cell lung cancer. The chain employs TRBV5-4 and TRBJ2-7, with 7 bases identical to TRBD2. Written as DNA, the CDR3 is TGTCCCAGCAGCTTGACTAGCAGGGATATCTCCTACGAGCAGTACTTC. This sequence encodes CPSSLTSRDISYEQYF.